The clone carrying this T cell receptor beta chain was counted once. Original methodology: How many nucleated cells were present was estimated from reference gene primer amplification. TCRdb's copy holds only in-frame clones and misses some; the assay was immunoSEQ multiplex PCR. For V, J and clone size, that table is used; D and trimming come from the DNA. The data hold 110,000 or so clones, with about 85% observed a single time. The data were taken from a study of blood T cell repertoires in COVID-19. Study background: Collection of acute and convalescent COVID-19 samples took place in the United States, Italy and Spain. Sample material is recorded as cDNA or gDNA derived from T cells, B-cell-depleted T cells, or PBMCs.

This CDR3 is 15 amino acids long. Looked up from germline, CDR1 is SGHVS and CDR2 is FQNEAQ. Losses at the gene ends were 3 bases for V and 3 bases for J; bases not matched to a gene: 1. The origin of this receptor is a human donor in a cohort sampled during active COVID-19. The V and J genes are TRBV7-8 and TRBJ2-7; 14 nucleotides agree with TRBD2. The source material was peripheral blood. CDR3 in amino acids: CASSLTSGGDYEQYF. For the CDR3, the DNA is TGTGCCAGCAGCTTGACTAGCGGGGGGGACTACGAGCAGTACTTC.